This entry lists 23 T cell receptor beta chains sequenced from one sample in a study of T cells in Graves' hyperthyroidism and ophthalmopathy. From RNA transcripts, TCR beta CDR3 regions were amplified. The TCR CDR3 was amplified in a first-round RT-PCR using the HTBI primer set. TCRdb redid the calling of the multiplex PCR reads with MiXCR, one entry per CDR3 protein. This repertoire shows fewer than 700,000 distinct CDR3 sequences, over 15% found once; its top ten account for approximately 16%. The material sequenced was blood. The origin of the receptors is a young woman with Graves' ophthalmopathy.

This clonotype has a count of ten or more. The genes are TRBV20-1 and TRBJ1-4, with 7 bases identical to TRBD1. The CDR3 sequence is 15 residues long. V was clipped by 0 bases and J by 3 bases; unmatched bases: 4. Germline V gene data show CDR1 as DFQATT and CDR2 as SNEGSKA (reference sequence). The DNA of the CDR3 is TGCAGTGCTAGAGATCTGACAGGGCCTAATGAAAAACTGTTTTTT. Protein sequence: CSARDLTGPNEKLFF.

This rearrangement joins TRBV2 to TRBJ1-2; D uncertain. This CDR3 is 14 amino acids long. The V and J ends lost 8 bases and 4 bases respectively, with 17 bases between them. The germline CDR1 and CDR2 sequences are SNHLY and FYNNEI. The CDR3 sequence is CASREGTLSYGYTF. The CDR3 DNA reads TGTGCCAGCCGAGAGGGCACCCTTAGCTATGGCTACACCTTC.

CDR3 DNA: TGTGCCTGGGGTGCAGGGGTGGGTCAGCCCCAGCATTTT. Translating gives CAWGAGVGQPQHF. This sequence joins TRBV30 and TRBJ1-5, with D possibly matching TRBD1 (6 bases). The V and J ends lost 5 bases and 6 bases respectively, with 14 bases between them. Germline-derived CDR1 and CDR2 are GTSNPN and SVGIG (reference sequence). This CDR3 comprises 13 residues.

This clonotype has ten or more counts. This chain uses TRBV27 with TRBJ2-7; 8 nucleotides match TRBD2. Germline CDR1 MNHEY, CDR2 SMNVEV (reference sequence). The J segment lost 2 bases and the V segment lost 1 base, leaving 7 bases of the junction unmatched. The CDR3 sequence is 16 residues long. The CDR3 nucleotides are TGTGCCAGCAGTTTATTCGGCGGGGGGCCCCCCTACGAGCAGTACTTC. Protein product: CASSLFGGGPPYEQYF.

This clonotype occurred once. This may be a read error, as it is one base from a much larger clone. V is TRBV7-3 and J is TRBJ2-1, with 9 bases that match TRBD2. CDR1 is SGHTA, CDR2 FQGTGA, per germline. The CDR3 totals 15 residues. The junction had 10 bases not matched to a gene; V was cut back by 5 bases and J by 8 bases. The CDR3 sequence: CASSRNGGGVDEQFF. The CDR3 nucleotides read TGTGCCAGCAGCAGAAATGGCGGGGGGGTCGATGAGCAGTTCTTC.

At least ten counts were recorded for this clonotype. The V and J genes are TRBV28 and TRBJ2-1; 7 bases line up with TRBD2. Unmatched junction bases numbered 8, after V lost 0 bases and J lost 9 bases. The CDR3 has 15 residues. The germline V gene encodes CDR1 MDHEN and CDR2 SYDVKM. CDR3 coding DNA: TGTGCCAGCAGTTTATGGGGGAGGGAATCCGGTGAGCAGTTCTTC. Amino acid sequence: CASSLWGRESGEQFF.

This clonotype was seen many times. The CDR3 coding sequence is TGCAGTGCTAGCTCGGGACGGTACAATCAGCCCCAGCATTTT. The encoded protein is CSASSGRYNQPQHF. The V and J genes are TRBV20-1 and TRBJ1-5, with D perhaps TRBD1 (5 bases). V dropped 3 bases and J dropped 3 bases, with 12 bases sitting between them. The V gene's germline CDR1 is DFQATT and CDR2 SNEGSKA (reference sequence). The CDR3 sequence is 14 residues long.

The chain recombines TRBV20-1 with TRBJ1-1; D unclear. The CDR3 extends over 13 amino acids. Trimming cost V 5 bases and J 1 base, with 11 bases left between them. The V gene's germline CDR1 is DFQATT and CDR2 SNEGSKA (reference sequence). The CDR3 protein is CSAPQWRNTEAFF. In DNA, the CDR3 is TGCAGTGCTCCTCAGTGGAGGAACACTGAAGCTTTCTTT.

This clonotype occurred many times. CDR3 in amino acids: CASSVTHLREFYGYTF. CDR3 bases: TGTGCCAGCAGCGTTACCCACCTCCGAGAATTCTATGGCTACACCTTC. The rearrangement links TRBV7-2 to TRBJ1-2; D remains ambiguous. This CDR3 spans 16 amino acids. Trimming removed 5 bases from V and 4 bases from J, with 20 bases in between. The V gene's germline CDR1 is SGHTA and CDR2 FQGNSA.

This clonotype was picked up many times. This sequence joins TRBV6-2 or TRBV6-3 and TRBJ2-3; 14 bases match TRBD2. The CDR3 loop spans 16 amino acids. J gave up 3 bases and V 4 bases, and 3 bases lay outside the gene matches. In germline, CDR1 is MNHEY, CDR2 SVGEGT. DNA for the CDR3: TGTGCCAGCAGTTGGACTAGCGGGAGGACTACAGATACGCAGTATTTT. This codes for CASSWTSGRTTDTQYF.

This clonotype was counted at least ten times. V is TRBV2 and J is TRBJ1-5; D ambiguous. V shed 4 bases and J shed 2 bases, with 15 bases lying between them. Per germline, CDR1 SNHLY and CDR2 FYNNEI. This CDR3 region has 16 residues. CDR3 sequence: CASSVGPTRGNQPQHF. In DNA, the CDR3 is TGTGCCAGCAGTGTCGGACCGACCCGGGGCAATCAGCCCCAGCATTTT.

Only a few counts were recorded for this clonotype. The CDR3 DNA reads TGTGCCAGCAGCCATCTACAGGGCTCTTCACCCCTCCACTTT. Amino acid sequence: CASSHLQGSSPLHF. This chain joins TRBV11-2 and TRBJ1-6; TRBD1 is a possible D gene (6 bases). The germline V gene encodes CDR1 SGHAT and CDR2 FQNNGV. Trimming took 5 bases from V and 9 from J, leaving 14 bases between them. The CDR3 runs to 14 residues.

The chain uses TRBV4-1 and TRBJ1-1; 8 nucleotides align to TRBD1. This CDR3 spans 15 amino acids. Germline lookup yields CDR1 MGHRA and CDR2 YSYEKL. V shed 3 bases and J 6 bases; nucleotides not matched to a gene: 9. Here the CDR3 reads CASSHEDRELAEAFF. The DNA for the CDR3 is TGCGCCAGCAGCCATGAGGACAGGGAGCTAGCTGAAGCTTTCTTT.

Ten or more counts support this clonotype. CDR3 amino acids: CASSLGFGNYEQYF. The DNA of the CDR3 is TGTGCCAGCAGCTTGGGTTTTGGAAACTACGAGCAGTACTTC. This sequence joins TRBV7-2 and TRBJ2-7; D remains ambiguous. This CDR3 is 14 amino acids long. Trimming took 3 bases from V and 3 from J, leaving 12 bases between them. Germline V gives CDR1 SGHTA, CDR2 FQGNSA. Full variable domain (rest looked up from reference TRBV7-2 and TRBJ2-7): GAGVSQSPSNKVTEKGKDVELRCDPISGHTALYWYRQSLGQGLEFLIYFQGNSAPDKSGLPSDRFSAERTGGSVSTLTIQRTQQEDSAVYLCASSLGFGNYEQYFGPGTRLTVT.

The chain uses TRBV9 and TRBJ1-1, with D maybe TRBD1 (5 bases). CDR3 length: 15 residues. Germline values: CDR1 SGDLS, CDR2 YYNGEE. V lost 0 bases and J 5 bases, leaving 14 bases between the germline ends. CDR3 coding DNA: TGTGCCAGCAGCGTAGAGGGGAGAGGGTCGACTGAAGCTTTCTTT. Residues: CASSVEGRGSTEAFF. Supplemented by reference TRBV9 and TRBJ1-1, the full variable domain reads DSGVTQTPKHLITATGQRVTLRCSPRSGDLSVYWYQQSLDQGLQFLIQYYNGEERAKGNILERFSAQQFPDLHSELNLSSLELGDSALYFCASSVEGRGSTEAFFGQGTRLTVV.

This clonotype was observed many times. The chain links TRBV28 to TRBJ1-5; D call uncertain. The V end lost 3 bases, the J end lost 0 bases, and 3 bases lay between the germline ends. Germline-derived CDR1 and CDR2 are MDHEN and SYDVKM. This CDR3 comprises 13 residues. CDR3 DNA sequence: TGTGCCAGCAGTTTCGGTAGCAATCAGCCCCAGCATTTT. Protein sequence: CASSFGSNQPQHF.

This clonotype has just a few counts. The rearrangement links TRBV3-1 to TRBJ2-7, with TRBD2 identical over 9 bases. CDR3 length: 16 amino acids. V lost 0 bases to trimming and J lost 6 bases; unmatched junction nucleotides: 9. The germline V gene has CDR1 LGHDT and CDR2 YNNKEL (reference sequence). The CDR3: CASSQDLTSGFVEQYF. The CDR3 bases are TGTGCCAGCAGCCAAGATCTAACTAGCGGGTTTGTCGAGCAGTACTTC.

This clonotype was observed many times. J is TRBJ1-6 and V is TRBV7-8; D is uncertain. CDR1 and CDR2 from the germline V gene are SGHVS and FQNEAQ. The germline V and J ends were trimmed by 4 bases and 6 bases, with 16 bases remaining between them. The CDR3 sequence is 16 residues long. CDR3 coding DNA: TGTGCCAGCAGCTCCCAATTCGGTTGGAGTAATTCACCCCTCCACTTT. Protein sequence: CASSSQFGWSNSPLHF.

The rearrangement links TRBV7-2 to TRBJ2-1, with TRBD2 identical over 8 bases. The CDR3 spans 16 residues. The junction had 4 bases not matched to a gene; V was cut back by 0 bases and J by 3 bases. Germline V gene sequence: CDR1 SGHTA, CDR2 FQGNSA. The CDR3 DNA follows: TGTGCCAGCAGCTTAGCGGTGGGACTAGTCTACAATGAGCAGTTCTTC. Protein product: CASSLAVGLVYNEQFF.

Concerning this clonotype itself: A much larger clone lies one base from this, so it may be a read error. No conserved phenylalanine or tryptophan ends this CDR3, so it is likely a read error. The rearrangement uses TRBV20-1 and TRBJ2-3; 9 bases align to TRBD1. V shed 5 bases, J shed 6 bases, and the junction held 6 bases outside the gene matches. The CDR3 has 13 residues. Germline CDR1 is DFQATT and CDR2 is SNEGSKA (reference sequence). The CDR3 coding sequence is TGCAGTGCTCACGGACAGGGGTTGGATACGCAGTATTCT. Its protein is CSAHGQGLDTQYS.

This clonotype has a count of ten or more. CDR3 sequence: CASSFGTSGEVTQYF. The DNA for the CDR3 is TGTGCCAGCAGTTTCGGGACTAGCGGGGAGGTCACCCAGTACTTC. The chain carries TRBV28 and TRBJ2-5; 13 bases map to TRBD2. This CDR3 is 15 amino acids long. Germline loops: CDR1 MDHEN, CDR2 SYDVKM. Trimming removed 3 bases from V and 8 bases from J; junction bases left unmatched: 6.

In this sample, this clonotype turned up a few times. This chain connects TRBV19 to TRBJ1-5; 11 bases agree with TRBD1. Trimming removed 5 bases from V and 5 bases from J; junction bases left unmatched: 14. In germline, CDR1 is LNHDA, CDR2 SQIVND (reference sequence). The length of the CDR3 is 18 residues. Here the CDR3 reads CASSLQQGQGGRDQPQHF. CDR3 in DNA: TGTGCCAGTAGTCTCCAACAGGGACAGGGGGGTAGAGATCAGCCCCAGCATTTT.

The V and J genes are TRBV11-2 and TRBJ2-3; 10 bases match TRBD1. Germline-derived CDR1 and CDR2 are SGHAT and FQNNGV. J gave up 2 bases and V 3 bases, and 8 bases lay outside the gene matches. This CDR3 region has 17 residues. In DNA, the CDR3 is TGTGCCAGCAGCTTGCGGGGCGGGACAGGGGTCACAGATACGCAGTATTTT. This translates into CASSLRGGTGVTDTQYF.